Listed below are T cell receptor beta chains from one sample, sequenced in a study of blood T cell repertoires in COVID-19. TCRdb keeps only in-frame clones here, not all; method: immunoSEQ multiplex PCR. In the table there are hundreds of thousands of clones, about four fifths of which are singletons. Sequenced input: peripheral blood. The origin of the receptors is a woman aged 35 to 49 with active or convalescent COVID-19. CDR3s include the opening cysteine and the closing phenylalanine or tryptophan. A D gene is named only where the DNA matches it firmly. For some rows the clone size is stated as once, few or many, or as a class when expanded; others skip it.

d_gene: .; j_gene: TRBJ2-1; abundance: once; v_gene: TRBV24-1; CDR3nt: TGTGCCACCGCCAGCAGGGGCAATGAGCAGTTCTTC; CDR3aa: CATASRGNEQFF
d_gene: .; j_gene: TRBJ2-7; abundance: .; v_gene: TRBV2; CDR3nt: TGTGCCAGCAAGACAGCGAGAACGTGGGAGCAGTACTTC; CDR3aa: CASKTARTWEQYF
d_gene: .; j_gene: TRBJ1-3; abundance: few; v_gene: TRBV7-2; CDR3nt: TGTGCCAGCAGATGGGTCGCCAGGGGAGTCTCAGAATCAGGAAACACCATATATTTT; CDR3aa: CASRWVARGVSESGNTIYF
d_gene: .; j_gene: TRBJ2-7; abundance: .; v_gene: TRBV5-8; CDR3nt: TGTGCCAGCAGCCCCTCGCCAGGCTACGAGCAGTACTTC; CDR3aa: CASSPSPGYEQYF
d_gene: .; j_gene: TRBJ2-2; abundance: .; v_gene: TRBV29-1; CDR3nt: TGCAGCGTTGAAGGCGGACAATTCACCGGGGAGCTGTTTTTT; CDR3aa: CSVEGGQFTGELFF
d_gene: .; j_gene: TRBJ1-1; abundance: .; v_gene: TRBV15; CDR3nt: TGTGCCACCAGCAGACCCGCGGGGGGGACTGAAGCTTTCTTT; CDR3aa: CATSRPAGGTEAFF
d_gene: TRBD1; j_gene: TRBJ2-7; abundance: once; v_gene: TRBV10-3; CDR3nt: TGTGCCATCAGTGAACAGGGACAGATCTACGAGCAGTACTTC; CDR3aa: CAISEQGQIYEQYF
d_gene: TRBD2; j_gene: TRBJ2-3; abundance: .; v_gene: TRBV28; CDR3nt: TGTGCCAGCAGTCCTTGGGGGACTAGCGGGGGAAGCACAGATACGCAGTATTTT; CDR3aa: CASSPWGTSGGSTDTQYF
d_gene: TRBD2; j_gene: TRBJ2-1; abundance: .; v_gene: TRBV7-9; CDR3nt: TGTGCCAGCGGGGGGGTAGCGGACGCCTACAATGAGCAGTTCTTC; CDR3aa: CASGGVADAYNEQFF
d_gene: TRBD1; j_gene: TRBJ1-4; abundance: .; v_gene: TRBV27; CDR3nt: TGTGCCAGCAGTCGACGCAATACAGGGGGAACTAATGAAAAACTGTTTTTT; CDR3aa: CASSRRNTGGTNEKLFF
d_gene: .; j_gene: TRBJ1-4; abundance: .; v_gene: TRBV5-1; CDR3nt: TGCGCCAGCAGCCGGTTCGTCAATACTAATGAAAAACTGTTTTTT; CDR3aa: CASSRFVNTNEKLFF
d_gene: .; j_gene: TRBJ2-3; abundance: .; v_gene: TRBV18; CDR3nt: TGTGCCAGCTCACCACCGTCGGAAATTGACAGGCGCACAGATACGCAGTATTTT; CDR3aa: CASSPPSEIDRRTDTQYF
d_gene: .; j_gene: TRBJ1-1; abundance: .; v_gene: TRBV2; CDR3nt: TGTGCCAGCAAGGAACAGGCGACCATGAACACTGAAGCTTTCTTT; CDR3aa: CASKEQATMNTEAFF
d_gene: TRBD1; j_gene: TRBJ2-7; abundance: .; v_gene: TRBV30; CDR3nt: TGTGCCTGGGGAAACAGGGGGACCTACGAGCAGTACTTC; CDR3aa: CAWGNRGTYEQYF
d_gene: TRBD2; j_gene: TRBJ2-1; abundance: .; v_gene: TRBV27; CDR3nt: TGTGCCAGCAAAGGTAGCGGGGTACGCTCCTACAATGAGCAGTTCTTC; CDR3aa: CASKGSGVRSYNEQFF
d_gene: .; j_gene: TRBJ1-3; abundance: .; v_gene: TRBV6-5; CDR3nt: TGTGCCAGCAGTTACCTTTCCTCTGGAAACACCATATATTTT; CDR3aa: CASSYLSSGNTIYF
d_gene: .; j_gene: TRBJ1-2; abundance: .; v_gene: TRBV30; CDR3nt: TGTGCCTGGAGTTCCAACTTGGGCTACACCTTC; CDR3aa: CAWSSNLGYTF
d_gene: TRBD1; j_gene: TRBJ2-6; abundance: .; v_gene: TRBV7-3; CDR3nt: TGTGCCAGCAGCTTAAGGGGACAGGGAAGTACCACCCTCTCTGGGGCCAACGTCCTGACTTTC; CDR3aa: CASSLRGQGSTTLSGANVLTF
d_gene: TRBD1; j_gene: TRBJ2-7; abundance: once; v_gene: TRBV10-2; CDR3nt: TGCGCCAGCAACGACATCCGGGACAGCCCCTACGAGCAGTACTTC; CDR3aa: CASNDIRDSPYEQYF
d_gene: .; j_gene: TRBJ1-2; abundance: .; v_gene: TRBV6-5; CDR3nt: TGTGCCAGCAGTTACCAACAGTTGCGCTATGGCTACACCTTC; CDR3aa: CASSYQQLRYGYTF
d_gene: TRBD2; j_gene: TRBJ2-7; abundance: .; v_gene: TRBV2; CDR3nt: TGTGCCAGCAGTGAAGGGGTAGCGGGGGACTACGAGCAGTACTTC; CDR3aa: CASSEGVAGDYEQYF
d_gene: .; j_gene: TRBJ2-7; abundance: .; v_gene: TRBV13; CDR3nt: TGTGCCAGCAGCTCCGTGCCAGGGCGGTTGGGGGAGCAGTACTTC; CDR3aa: CASSSVPGRLGEQYF
d_gene: .; j_gene: TRBJ1-2; abundance: few; v_gene: TRBV2; CDR3nt: TGTGCCAGCAGAGTGGCCCGGGAGGGGGGCTACACCTTC; CDR3aa: CASRVAREGGYTF
d_gene: TRBD1; j_gene: TRBJ1-4; abundance: .; v_gene: TRBV19; CDR3nt: TGTGCCAGTAGTGCTAGGACAGGGTCGAATGAAAAACTGTTTTTT; CDR3aa: CASSARTGSNEKLFF
d_gene: .; j_gene: TRBJ1-2; abundance: .; v_gene: TRBV7-9; CDR3nt: TGTGCCAGCAGCGGAATGGACAGTTTTAACTATGGCTACACCTTC; CDR3aa: CASSGMDSFNYGYTF
d_gene: TRBD2; j_gene: TRBJ2-3; abundance: .; v_gene: TRBV10-3; CDR3nt: TGTGCCATCAGTGAAGACGGAGGGACTAGCGGGATTACAGATACGCAGTATTTT; CDR3aa: CAISEDGGTSGITDTQYF
d_gene: TRBD1; j_gene: TRBJ1-2; abundance: .; v_gene: TRBV27; CDR3nt: TGTGCCAGCAGTTTGATCGGGACAGGGTCGGAGTATGGCTACACCTTC; CDR3aa: CASSLIGTGSEYGYTF
d_gene: .; j_gene: TRBJ1-2; abundance: .; v_gene: TRBV5-4; CDR3nt: TGTGCCAGCAGCTGGGTCGGGGGGGTTGGCTATGGCTACACCTTC; CDR3aa: CASSWVGGVGYGYTF
d_gene: .; j_gene: TRBJ1-3; abundance: many; v_gene: TRBV6-4; CDR3nt: TGTGCCAGCAGCCAGGACAGCTCTGGAAACACCATATATTTT; CDR3aa: CASSQDSSGNTIYF
d_gene: .; j_gene: TRBJ1-4; abundance: .; v_gene: TRBV10-2; CDR3nt: TGCGCCAGCAGTGAGACATCAACTAATGAAAAACTGTTTTTT; CDR3aa: CASSETSTNEKLFF
d_gene: TRBD1; j_gene: TRBJ1-1; abundance: many; v_gene: TRBV10-3; CDR3nt: TGTGCCATCAGGGCCGGGACAGGATACACTGAAGCTTTCTTT; CDR3aa: CAIRAGTGYTEAFF
d_gene: .; j_gene: TRBJ1-4; abundance: .; v_gene: TRBV18; CDR3nt: TGTGCCAGCTCACCAGCAGGGCTTCGAGAAAAACTGTTTTTT; CDR3aa: CASSPAGLREKLFF
d_gene: .; j_gene: TRBJ1-1; abundance: .; v_gene: TRBV19; CDR3nt: TGTGCCAGTAGGGGGGGGTCGCGAAGGACTGAAGCTTTCTTT; CDR3aa: CASRGGSRRTEAFF
d_gene: TRBD2; j_gene: TRBJ2-2; abundance: .; v_gene: TRBV13; CDR3nt: TGTGCCAGCAGCTTCTCGCCCGGAAATGGACTAGCGGGAGGATCTACCGGGGAGCTGTTTTTT; CDR3aa: CASSFSPGNGLAGGSTGELFF
d_gene: TRBD1; j_gene: TRBJ2-7; abundance: few; v_gene: TRBV2; CDR3nt: TGTGCCAGCAGCGACTCCGGGACAGGGACTACCGAGCAGTACTTC; CDR3aa: CASSDSGTGTTEQYF
d_gene: .; j_gene: TRBJ2-2; abundance: once; v_gene: TRBV12-3/TRBV12-4; CDR3nt: TGTGCCAGCAGCCCAACGAACACCGGGGAGCTGTTTTTT; CDR3aa: CASSPTNTGELFF
d_gene: .; j_gene: TRBJ2-2; abundance: .; v_gene: TRBV11-3; CDR3nt: TGTGCCAGCAGCGGGGAGGTTGGCCTTGGCGGGGAGCTGTTTTTT; CDR3aa: CASSGEVGLGGELFF